This paragraph covers one T cell receptor (beta chain) sequence. What it recognizes is unknown. TCRdb reanalysed the 5' RACE reads using MiXCR and keeps one entry per CDR3 protein. The table lists hundreds of thousands of distinct CDR3 sequences, about an eighth of them singletons. This entry belongs to a study of T-cell memory formation after mild COVID-19. Whole-study findings and limits: Researchers report contracting CD4+ clones mostly in CM and EM, with CD8+ clones in EMRA.

The clonotype originates from a man aged 18 to 29 who had mild COVID-19 (a few samples of this study predate the infection). Cell type and time point are not known. Sequenced sample: PBMCs or a T cell subset sorted from them (not recorded which).

The CDR3 DNA reads TGTGCCAGCAGTCCTGACAGGGCGGGGTACAATGAGCAGTTCTTC. This encodes CASSPDRAGYNEQFF. J is TRBJ2-1 and V is TRBV11-1; tentatively, D is TRBD1 (7 bases). The CDR3 is 15 amino acids. Trimming removed 6 bases at V and 4 bases at J, with 16 bases between. CDR1 and CDR2 from the germline V gene are SGHAT and FQDESV (reference sequence).